Reported below is one T cell receptor beta chain. Germline V gene sequence: CDR1 MRHNA, CDR2 SNTAGT. This CDR3 contains 14 residues. The V gene lost 4 bases and the J gene lost 2 bases, with 12 bases spanning the gap. The method was immunoSEQ multiplex PCR; TCRdb's version includes in-frame clones alone and lacks a portion of them. The table lists roughly 3,600 clones, 76% of them singletons. The record originates from a study of high-grade serous ovarian cancer treatment subgroups. Tumor tissue was taken before any definitive surgery or chemotherapy was given. V usage is TRBV6-4 and J usage is TRBJ2-7, with D maybe TRBD1 (5 bases). The sequencing sample was made of tumor tissue. The receptor's source is a human donor with high-grade serous ovarian cancer. Here the CDR3 DNA reads TGTGCCAGCAGTGGAGCAGGGCGGCCCTACGAGCAGTACGTC. Its translation is CASSGAGRPYEQYV.